This record looks at one TCR beta chain sequence and its context. Participants came from about 24 US areas, aged about 18 to 100 years. Donors in Cohort 3 who had recovered were those with two negative PCRs, healthcare professional clearance, or resolution of their symptoms. The germline CDR1 and CDR2 sequences are MNHEY and SVGAGI. This CDR3 is built from 15 residues. V was shortened by 2 bases and J by 11 bases, with 21 bases between the two germline ends. This specimen belongs to a study of blood T cell repertoires in COVID-19. Study-level information: Acute and convalescent COVID-19 samples came from the United States, Italy and Spain.

Per the original data handling: Amplification of reference gene primers provided the estimated nucleated cell counts. Measured with immunoSEQ multiplex PCR; TCRdb has only the in-frame clones, and not every one. The DNA was the basis for D and trimming; V, J and clone size are from that table. The sample contains about 180,000 clones, approximately 80% of which appear only once. The source of this sequence is a man aged 45 to 65 who had recovered from COVID-19. This chain joins TRBV6-5 and TRBJ1-1; D perhaps matches TRBD1 (5 bases). Sequenced sample: PBMCs or T cells enriched from blood (not recorded which). CDR3 protein: CASSYDPLTGDWAFF. CDR3 bases: TGTGCCAGCAGTTACGACCCGCTCACAGGTGATTGGGCTTTCTTT.